This TCR beta chain was found in a study of shared clonotypes between healthy human individuals (dated by TCRdb to the early 2020s). Background on the whole study: The cohort included a few men and a couple of women between 18 and 49 years of age. To estimate repertoire size and how much clonotype sharing occurs between individuals, the study deeply sequenced the blood TCR repertoires of 5 or 6 healthy adults. Each donor's leukapheresis produced roughly between roughly 0.85 and 10 billion PBMCs. Per donor, three plates each were used for CD4 naive and CD4 memory, two for CD8 naive, and one for CD8 memory. To increase sequencing depth and limit assay-specific biases, TCR repertoire library preparation and sequencing were carried out by different laboratories using diverse techniques.

Healthy HIV-negative adults with no recently reported acute infections or vaccinations were included as donors. All donors were Caucasian adults living in Nashville, Tennessee, USA. CD4+ T cells were enriched through magnetic negative selection, after which naive cells were positively selected on CD45RA and the remaining negative fraction served as the memory subset. Blood was obtained by leukapheresis, after which PBMCs were separated by Ficoll-Histopaque density gradient centrifugation and cryopreserved in liquid nitrogen vapor phase. Analytical flow cytometry was used to check the purity and quantity of every magnetically sorted T cell population. Each sorted fraction had its genomic DNA isolated and then quantified by UV absorbance on a Nanodrop 2000c. Using the deep immunoSEQ assay, multiplex PCR amplified TCR CDR3 regions from genomic DNA. For each cell subset, the extracted genomic DNA was distributed evenly across all wells of several immunoSEQ 96-well plates, and each plate served as one replicate. Each replicate PCR for sorted subsets received around 200 ng genomic DNA, equal to roughly 30,000 T cell genomes. Purified libraries were quantified with a Qubit 3.0 fluorometer, sized on a Bioanalyzer 2100, and re-quantified with the KAPA Library Quantification kit. Every immunoSEQ 96-well plate was sequenced on a dedicated single-read 150-cycle Illumina NextSeq 550 flow cell. Per the authors' processing: The immunoSEQ output contained only junctional sequences without quality scores, so filtering could not match that applied to full-length reads. To assign V/J genes and CDR3, sequences were annotated using PyIR, a Python wrapper for IgBLAST v1.9, with IMGT germline references. Reads were removed for weak V/J assignments (E-value above 1e-6), missing CDR3, stop codons, out-of-frame junctions, or ambiguous translated residues. A V3J clonotype was defined by an identical inferred V gene, J gene, and CDR3 amino acid sequence. Percentage overlap between repertoires was calculated by dividing the number of shared unique clonotypes by the size of the smaller repertoire. Repertoire richness was assessed with RTK rarefaction, the Chao1 estimator, and Recon v2.1 estimates of unobserved clonotypes. Generation probabilities for all TCRbeta clonotypes obtained by the gDNA method from a handful of donors were computed using OLGA. What TCRdb holds here is the immuneACCESS table cut down to in-frame rearrangements. Part of the clones is not present; checked against another copy, under half of the missing clones reflect an unresolved V gene, and the others are unexplained. The V and J calls and clone size are taken from that table; D and trimming were inferred from the DNA. Across this sample there are 800,000 to 1,200,000 clones, with about four fifths seen only once. Of the sample, under 0.6% is held by the ten largest clones.

As concerns this clone: This clone's antigen is unknown. No much larger clonotype is one base removed from it; base qualities were not supplied.

The CDR3 goes from the cysteine to the phenylalanine over 16 residues. CDR3 DNA only is kept here, 48 bases in frame from base 1. The V end gives up 4 bases and the J end 5 bases, leaving 12 bases in the junction not matched to a gene. CDR1 and CDR2, looked up from the germline V gene, are SGHTS and YDEGEE. The full study reports these points: Only blood was sampled, and tissue TCR repertoires likely differ from those in blood. Even with the large sequencing depth, rarefaction of the sorted-subset datasets indicated that sequencing was incomplete. The small number of donors limited the genetic and exposure-history diversity represented. Pairwise subsampling indicated that sequencing depth was expected to affect the degree of clonotype sharing among donors. Larger estimated clonotype richness was generally found for naive subsets than for memory subsets. Across four donors, roughly 5.1% of naive CD4, 3.5% of naive CD8, under 2.5% of memory CD4, and approximately 0.4% of memory CD8 clonotypes were shared. Compared with non-shared clonotypes, clonotypes shared by all four sorted-subset donors had higher generation probabilities.

This receptor chain uses TRBV5-8 and TRBJ2-1; 7 bases in the middle match TRBD2. The sample taken for sequencing was memory CD4+ T cells from PBMCs. What the cell subset or site label conveys for this sample: CD45RA-negative fraction. The receptor was isolated from a man aged 18 to 30 in good health. Some clones in this sample may be carry-over from other donors' samples. CDR3 reads: CASSNYRAGVDNEQFF. DNA sequence: TGTGCCAGCAGCAACTACCGTGCGGGAGTAGACAATGAGCAGTTCTTC.